This T cell receptor beta chain was retrieved from a study of blood T cell repertoires in COVID-19. Study context: The United States, Italy and Spain supplied acute and convalescent COVID-19 samples. T cells, B-cell-depleted T cells, or PBMCs provided the cDNA or gDNA that served as material.

The repertoire was sequenced with immunoSEQ multiplex PCR; TCRdb's copy has only in-frame clones and lacks some. The sample contains 180,000 or so clones, roughly 87% of which appear only once. Germline values: CDR1 SGHRS, CDR2 YFSETQ. Trimming at V came to 4 bases and at J to 3 bases, leaving 4 bases not matched to a gene. This CDR3 has 14 residues. The chain carries TRBV5-1 and TRBJ1-2; 9 bases fit TRBD1. The source of this sequence is a woman aged 50 to 60 with acute or convalescent COVID-19. Specimen: peripheral blood. The CDR3 spells CASSDDRGDYGYTF. The DNA of the CDR3 is TGCGCCAGCAGCGACGACAGGGGGGACTATGGCTACACCTTC.